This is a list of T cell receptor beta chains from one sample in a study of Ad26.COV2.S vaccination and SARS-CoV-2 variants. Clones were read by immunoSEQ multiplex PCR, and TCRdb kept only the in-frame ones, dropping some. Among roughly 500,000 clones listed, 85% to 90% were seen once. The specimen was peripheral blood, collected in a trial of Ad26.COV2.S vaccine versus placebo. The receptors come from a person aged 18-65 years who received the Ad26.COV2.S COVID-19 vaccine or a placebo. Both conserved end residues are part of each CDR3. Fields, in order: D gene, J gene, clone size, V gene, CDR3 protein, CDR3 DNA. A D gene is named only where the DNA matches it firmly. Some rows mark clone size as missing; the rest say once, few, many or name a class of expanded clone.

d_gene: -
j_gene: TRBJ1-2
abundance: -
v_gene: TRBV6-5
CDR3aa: CASSYGWTDLTTGYTF
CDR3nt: TGTGCCAGCAGTTACGGGTGGACAGATCTAACTACTGGCTACACCTTC

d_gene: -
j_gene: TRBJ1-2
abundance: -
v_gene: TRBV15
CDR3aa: CATSRDLWQGYNYGYTF
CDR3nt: TGTGCCACCAGCAGAGATCTTTGGCAGGGCTACAACTATGGCTACACCTTC

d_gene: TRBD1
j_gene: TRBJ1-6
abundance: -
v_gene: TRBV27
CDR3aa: CASSRWGQPNSPLHF
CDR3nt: TGTGCCAGCAGTCGCTGGGGACAGCCAAATTCACCCCTCCACTTT

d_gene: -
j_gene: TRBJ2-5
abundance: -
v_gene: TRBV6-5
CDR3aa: CASSLGGMGGQTQYF
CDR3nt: TGTGCCAGTTCTCTAGGGGGTATGGGTGGTCAGACCCAGTACTTC

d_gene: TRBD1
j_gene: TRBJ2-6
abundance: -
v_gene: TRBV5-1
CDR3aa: CASSFLGQGTGANVLTF
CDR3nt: TGCGCCAGCAGCTTTCTAGGACAGGGTACTGGGGCCAACGTCCTGACTTTC

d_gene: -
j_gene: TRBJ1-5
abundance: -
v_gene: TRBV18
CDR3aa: CASSPLGSYGNQPQHF
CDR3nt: TGTGCCAGCTCACCCCTGGGATCATACGGAAATCAGCCCCAGCATTTT

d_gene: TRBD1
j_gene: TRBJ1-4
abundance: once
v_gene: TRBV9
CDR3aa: CASSPIWTGQGEKLFF
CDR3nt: TGTGCCAGCAGCCCGATTTGGACAGGCCAAGGTGAAAAACTGTTTTTT

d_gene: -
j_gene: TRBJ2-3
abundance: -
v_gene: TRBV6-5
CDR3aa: CASSYDAWGFTDTQYF
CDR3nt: TGTGCCAGCAGTTACGACGCGTGGGGGTTCACAGATACGCAGTATTTT

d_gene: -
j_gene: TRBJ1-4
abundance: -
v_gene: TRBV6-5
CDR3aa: CASSYPQGKLFF
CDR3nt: TGTGCCAGCAGTTATCCCCAAGGGAAACTGTTTTTT

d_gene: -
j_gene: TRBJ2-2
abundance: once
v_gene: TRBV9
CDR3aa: CASSAADPGELFF
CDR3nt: TGTGCCAGCAGCGCAGCAGATCCCGGGGAGCTGTTTTTT

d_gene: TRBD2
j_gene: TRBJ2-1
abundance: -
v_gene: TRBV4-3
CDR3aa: CASSLFWTSGNEQFF
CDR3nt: TGCGCCAGCAGCTTATTCTGGACTAGCGGCAATGAGCAGTTCTTC

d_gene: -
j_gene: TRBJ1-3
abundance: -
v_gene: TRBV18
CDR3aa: CASSPYSSGNTIYF
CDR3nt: TGTGCCAGCTCACCGTACAGCTCTGGAAACACCATATATTTT

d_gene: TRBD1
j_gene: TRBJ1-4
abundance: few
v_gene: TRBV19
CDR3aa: CASSVLGQGTEKLFF
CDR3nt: TGTGCCAGTAGTGTCCTGGGACAGGGGACTGAAAAACTGTTTTTT

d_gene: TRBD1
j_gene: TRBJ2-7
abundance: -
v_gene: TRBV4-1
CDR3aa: CASSQGTGVLAVYEQYF
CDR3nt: TGCGCCAGCAGCCAAGGGACAGGGGTCCTTGCCGTCTACGAGCAGTACTTC

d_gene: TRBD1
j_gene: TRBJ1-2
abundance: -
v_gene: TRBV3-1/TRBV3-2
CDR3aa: CASSQETGFGGYTF
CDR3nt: TGTGCCAGCAGCCAAGAGACAGGGTTCGGGGGCTACACCTTC

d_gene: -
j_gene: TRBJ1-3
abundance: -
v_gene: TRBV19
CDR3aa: CASSMGYGNTIYF
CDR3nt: TGTGCCAGTAGTATGGGTTATGGAAACACCATATATTTT

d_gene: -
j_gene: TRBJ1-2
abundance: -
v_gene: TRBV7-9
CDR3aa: CASSFGGVGYGYTF
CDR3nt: TGTGCCAGCAGCTTTGGGGGAGTGGGGTATGGCTACACCTTC

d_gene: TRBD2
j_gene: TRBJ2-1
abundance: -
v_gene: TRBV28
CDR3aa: CASSLPGLASDEQFF
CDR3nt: TGTGCCAGCAGTTTACCGGGACTAGCATCTGATGAGCAGTTCTTC

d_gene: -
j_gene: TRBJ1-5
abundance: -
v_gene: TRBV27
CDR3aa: CASSPFWAPNQPQHF
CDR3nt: TGTGCCAGCAGCCCATTCTGGGCCCCCAATCAGCCCCAGCATTTT

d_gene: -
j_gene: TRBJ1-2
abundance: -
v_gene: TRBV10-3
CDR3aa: CAISAGAGGYGYTF
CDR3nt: TGTGCCATCAGTGCAGGGGCCGGCGGCTATGGCTACACCTTC

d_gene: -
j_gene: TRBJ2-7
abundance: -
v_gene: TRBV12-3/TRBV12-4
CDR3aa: CASSLQSYEQYF
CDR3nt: TGTGCCAGCAGTTTGCAGTCCTACGAGCAGTACTTC

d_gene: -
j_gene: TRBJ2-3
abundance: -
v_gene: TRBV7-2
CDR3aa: CASSPRGGSTDTQYF
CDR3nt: TGTGCCAGCAGCCCGAGGGGCGGTAGCACAGATACGCAGTATTTT

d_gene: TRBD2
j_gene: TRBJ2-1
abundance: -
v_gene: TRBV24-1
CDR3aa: CATSGVTSGTYNEQFF
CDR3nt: TGTGCCACCAGTGGGGTGACTAGCGGGACTTACAATGAGCAGTTCTTC

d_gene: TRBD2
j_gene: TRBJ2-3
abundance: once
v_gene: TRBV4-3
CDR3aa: CASSPIAGATDTQYF
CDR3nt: TGCGCCAGCAGCCCAATAGCGGGGGCCACAGATACGCAGTATTTT

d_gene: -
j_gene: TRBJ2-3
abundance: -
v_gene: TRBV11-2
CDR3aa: CASSLIADTQYF
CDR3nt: TGTGCCAGCAGCTTGATAGCAGATACGCAGTATTTT

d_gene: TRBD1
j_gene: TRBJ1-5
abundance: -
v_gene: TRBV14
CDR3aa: CASSPRTGGQPQHF
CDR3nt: TGTGCCAGCAGCCCCCGGACAGGGGGACAGCCCCAGCATTTT

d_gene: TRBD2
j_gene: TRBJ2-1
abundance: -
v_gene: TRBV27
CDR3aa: CASSLYRGSNPNEQFF
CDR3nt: TGTGCCAGCAGTTTATACCGCGGGAGCAACCCCAATGAGCAGTTCTTC